This T cell receptor (beta chain) was found in a study of blood T cell repertoires in COVID-19. For the study at large: Acute and convalescent COVID-19 samples came from the United States, Italy and Spain. In each case, the material was cDNA or gDNA derived from T cells, B-cell-depleted T cells, or PBMCs.

Methods used by the authors: Quantification of nucleated cells was approximated via reference gene primer amplification. Profiling relied on immunoSEQ multiplex PCR, and the TCRdb table lists in-frame clones only, not all of them. The V and J calls and the clone size are those of that table, but D and trimming were determined from the DNA. The sample lists some 90,000 clones, roughly 88% occurring once. Germline V gives CDR1 DFQATT, CDR2 SNEGSKA (reference sequence). The CDR3 is 11 residues long. The V and J ends lost 3 bases and 5 bases respectively, with 7 bases between them. This chain connects TRBV20-1 to TRBJ1-2, with D possibly TRBD1 on 6 matching bases. The origin of this receptor is a human donor in a cohort sampled during active COVID-19. Sequences were obtained from peripheral blood. This chain's CDR3 is CSASGQYGYTF. For the CDR3, the DNA is TGCAGTGCTAGCGGACAGTATGGCTACACCTTC.